The sequence of this T cell receptor (beta chain) was determined in a study of T cell repertoires in cytomegalovirus infection. Study as a whole: Public TCR beta signatures provided an indication of both CMV infection and a matching HLA type. Overall study findings and caveats: HLA-C-restricted TCR beta clonotypes specific for CMV led the ex vivo response.

MiXCR was run by TCRdb on the reads, yielding one entry per CDR3 protein. The sample shows under 300,000 distinct CDR3 sequences, about 12% of them seen only once. CDR3 length equals 22 residues. The V gene's germline CDR1 is SEHNR and CDR2 FQNEAQ (reference sequence). Trimming removed 8 bases from V and 0 bases from J; junction bases left unmatched: 29. The sample holds many counts of this clonotype. Its antigen remains unknown. This sequence originates from a human donor in good health (CMV status not recorded). Some clones in this sample may be carry-over from other donors' samples. The chain recombines TRBV7-9 with TRBJ2-7, with 9 bases fitting TRBD2. The sample was PBMCs. CDR3 coding DNA: TGTGCCAGCGCGGGAGGGGGAGCTCCTACGACCGGAGTGTGGGGGAGCTCCTACGAGCAGTACTTC. Translation gives CASAGGGAPTTGVWGSSYEQYF.